The 27 T cell receptor beta chains listed next were all sequenced from one sample in a study of cytomegalovirus exposure and HLA in healthy donors. PCR employed 60 Vbeta and 13 Jbeta primers. Sequenced by immunoSEQ multiplex PCR; TCRdb stores in-frame clones only, minus some. The repertoire includes fewer than 150,000 clones, around 80% of them detected once, and over 0.2% sits in the top ten. Sequencing was carried out using PBMCs. The receptors derive from a man aged 45 to 65 in good health and CMV-seronegative.

This clone was observed a few times. The rearrangement links TRBV7-3 to TRBJ1-1; tentatively, D is TRBD1 (6 bases). This CDR3 region has 14 residues. Germline V gene data show CDR1 as SGHTA and CDR2 as FQGTGA. The V and J ends lost 3 bases and 4 bases respectively, with 12 bases between them. CDR3 in amino acids: CASSFQGRGTEAFF. The CDR3 bases are TGTGCCAGCAGCTTTCAGGGGAGGGGCACTGAAGCTTTCTTT.

The chain links TRBV2 to TRBJ1-3; TRBD1 agrees at 9 bases. The CDR3 sequence is 16 residues long. The V segment lost 1 base and the J segment 0 bases; nucleotides outside the gene matches: 1. CDR1 is SNHLY, CDR2 FYNNEI, per germline. This CDR3 is CASSEGTGASGNTIYF. CDR3 coding DNA: TGTGCCAGCAGTGAAGGGACAGGGGCCTCTGGAAACACCATATATTTT.

Details on this clone: The DNA is omitted, as the CDR3 cannot be located on it reliably, and the CDR3 follows TCRdb's listing. This chain links TRBV15 with TRBJ1-1; TRBD1 is the table's D call and was not checked against the DNA. The CDR3 numbers 14 amino acids, ends counted. Germline CDR1 LNHNV, CDR2 YYDKDF (reference sequence). The chain's CDR3 is CATSREVGQGASFF.

The rearrangement uses TRBV7-2 and TRBJ2-3; D possibly corresponds to TRBD2 (6 bases). The V gene lost 4 bases and the J gene lost 3 bases, with 17 bases spanning the gap. Germline V CDR1 and CDR2: SGHTA, FQGNSA. The CDR3 extends over 16 amino acids. CDR3 in amino acids: CASSSRLGGGTDTQYF. CDR3 DNA: TGTGCCAGCAGCTCCAGACTGGGAGGAGGGACAGATACGCAGTATTTT.

This sequence joins TRBV19 and TRBJ1-1; unclear D gene. Germline CDR1 LNHDA, CDR2 SQIVND (reference sequence). The CDR3 covers 14 residues. The V end lost 1 base, the J end lost 1 base, and 7 bases lay between the germline ends. The CDR3 here is CASSIGGWNTEAFF. The DNA of the CDR3 is TGTGCCAGTAGTATAGGAGGGTGGAACACTGAAGCTTTCTTT.

The chain joins TRBV18 to TRBJ1-5; 8 nucleotides line up with TRBD1. Unmatched junction bases numbered 5, after V lost 6 bases and J lost 7 bases. Germline V lookup: CDR1 KGHSH, CDR2 LQKENI. The CDR3 totals 13 residues. CDR3 protein: CASSQDREQPQHF. CDR3 nucleotides: TGTGCCAGCTCCCAGGACAGGGAACAGCCCCAGCATTTT. Full variable domain (remainder filled in from reference TRBV18 and TRBJ1-5): NAGVMQNPRHLVRRRGQEARLRCSPMKGHSHVYWYRQLPEEGLKFMVYLQKENIIDESGMPKERFSAEFPKEGPSILRIQQVVRGDSAAYFCASSQDREQPQHFGDGTRLSIL.

This chain connects TRBV27 to TRBJ2-7; 10 nucleotides agree with TRBD2. The germline V gene encodes CDR1 MNHEY and CDR2 SMNVEV (reference sequence). This CDR3 has 13 amino acids. With 5 bases clipped from V and 5 bases from J, the junction kept 3 bases outside the gene matches. DNA for the CDR3: TGTGCCAGCAGTGGGACTAGCGTCAACGAGCAGTACTTC. This codes for CASSGTSVNEQYF.

The chain joins TRBV5-4 to TRBJ1-2; 8 bases fit TRBD1. Trimming took 4 bases from V and 3 from J; bases not matched to a gene: 11. Germline V gene data show CDR1 as SGHNT and CDR2 as YYREEE (reference sequence). The CDR3 loop spans 16 amino acids. CDR3 sequence reads: CASSRSRGRVDYGYTF. The CDR3 DNA follows: TGTGCCAGCAGCCGGTCCAGGGGGCGTGTAGACTATGGCTACACCTTC.

This chain connects TRBV6-5 to TRBJ1-3; 8 nucleotides line up with TRBD1. This CDR3 contains 14 residues. With V trimmed by 7 bases and J by 2 bases, 4 bases remained unmatched. The germline gives CDR1 MNHEY, CDR2 SVGAGI. CDR3 in DNA: TGTGCCAGCACCGACAGGGGCGCTGGAAACACCATATATTTT. This encodes CASTDRGAGNTIYF.

The chain recombines TRBV4-2 with TRBJ1-5; 10 nucleotides agree with TRBD1. V lost 5 bases, J lost 4 bases, and 8 bases stayed unmatched. The length of the CDR3 is 16 residues. Germline V gene lookup returns CDR1 LGHNA and CDR2 YNFKEQ. CDR3 DNA sequence: TGTGCCAGCAGCGAAAGGGACAGGGGAACGAATCAGCCCCAGCATTTT. Translating it yields CASSERDRGTNQPQHF.

The CDR3 nucleotides read TGCGCCAGCAGCCTAGGGAGGACAGGCCTGGGGGGTACGCAGTATTTT. It codes for CASSLGRTGLGGTQYF. V and J are TRBV4-3 and TRBJ2-3; a weak D match, TRBD1 (7 bases). The CDR3 spans 16 residues. V was cut by 4 bases and J by 8 bases, with 22 bases left in between. Germline V gene data show CDR1 as LGHNA and CDR2 as YSLEER.

This clone was seen a few times. This chain links TRBV5-4 with TRBJ1-1, with 12 nucleotides matching TRBD1. J gave up 9 bases and V 1 base, and 1 base lay outside the gene matches. CDR3 length: 13 residues. Germline V gene lookup returns CDR1 SGHNT and CDR2 YYREEE (reference sequence). The CDR3 loop reads CASSLRDRGQAFF. In DNA, the CDR3 is TGTGCCAGCAGCTTGAGGGACAGGGGGCAAGCTTTCTTT.

Concerning this clone: An end of the junction differs from the germline gene, which may be a read error. Other DNA sequences from this sample encode an identical CDR3 as well. The V gene is TRBV7-7, the J gene TRBJ1-5, with TRBD1 matching 7 bases. CDR3 size: 13 residues. Germline loops: CDR1 SSHAT, CDR2 FNYEAQ (reference sequence). The CDR3 loop is CASSLDRDQPQHF. CDR3 nucleotides: TGTGCTAGCAGCTTAGACAGGGATCAGCCCCAGCATTTT. The whole variable domain, filled in from reference TRBV7-7 and TRBJ1-5, reads GAGVSQSPRYKVTKRGQDVTLRCDPISSHATLYWYQQALGQGPEFLTYFNYEAQPDKSGLPSDRFSAERPEGSISTLTIQRTEQRDSAMYRCASSLDRDQPQHFGDGTRLSIL.

This clone has only a few counts. The chain couples TRBV4-3 to TRBJ1-5; D is unclear. Germline V gene data show CDR1 as LGHNA and CDR2 as YSLEER. V was pared by 0 bases and J by 9 bases, with 15 bases between. The CDR3 contains 15 residues. In DNA, the CDR3 is TGCGCCAGCAGCCAAGAGAGTTCCGGGAATTTGCCCCAGCATTTT. Its translation: CASSQESSGNLPQHF.

This clone was observed a single time. J is TRBJ2-2 and V is TRBV18, with D possibly being TRBD2 (6 bases). The CDR3 is 15 amino acids. The germline V gene has CDR1 KGHSH and CDR2 LQKENI. V was clipped by 5 bases and J by 4 bases, with 14 bases between them. The CDR3 protein is CASSTSGEATGELFF. The DNA of the CDR3 is TGTGCCAGCTCAACCTCGGGGGAAGCCACCGGGGAGCTGTTTTTT.

In DNA form, the CDR3 reads TGTGCCAGTAGTACCACTCGGTACCGGGACATAGATCAGCCCCAGCATTTT. Its protein is CASSTTRYRDIDQPQHF. The chain combines TRBV19 with TRBJ1-5; weak D call: TRBD1 (6 bases). The ends were cut back, 4 bases at V and 5 bases at J, with 21 bases in the middle. This CDR3 is built from 17 residues. The germline gives CDR1 LNHDA, CDR2 SQIVND (reference sequence).

V is TRBV30 and J is TRBJ1-2; D may be TRBD1 (6 bases). The CDR3 loop spans 14 amino acids. V was cut by 8 bases and J by 0 bases, with 16 bases left in between. Germline assignment: CDR1 GTSNPN and CDR2 SVGIG (reference sequence). CDR3 bases: TGTGCCGGCGAAGGGGGGGCACCTAACTATGGCTACACCTTC. It is translated as CAGEGGAPNYGYTF.

V gene TRBV7-2 combines with J gene TRBJ1-1; no firm D call. V lost 0 bases and J 2 bases, leaving 7 bases between the germline ends. Germline V gene sequence: CDR1 SGHTA, CDR2 FQGNSA. This CDR3 is built from 14 residues. CDR3 sequence reads: CASSLAGLNTEAFF. The DNA of the CDR3 is TGTGCCAGCAGCTTAGCTGGACTTAACACTGAAGCTTTCTTT.

The rearrangement uses TRBV30 and TRBJ2-5; tentatively, D is TRBD2 (6 bases). In germline, CDR1 is GTSNPN, CDR2 SVGIG (reference sequence). V was clipped by 7 bases and J by 7 bases, with 19 bases between them. The CDR3 extends over 13 amino acids. This chain's CDR3 is CAYELARTGTQYF. In DNA form, the CDR3 reads TGTGCCTACGAACTAGCACGGACGGGGACCCAGTACTTC.

The V call is TRBV25-1, the J call TRBJ1-3; TRBD1 matches at 9 bases. J lost 9 bases, V lost 6 bases, and 12 bases had no gene match. Germline CDR1 is MGHDK and CDR2 is SYGVNS. The CDR3 is 15 residues long. The CDR3 region is CASSEGTGKGPTIYF. CDR3 bases: TGTGCCAGCAGCGAAGGGACAGGGAAGGGACCCACCATATATTTT.

Here the CDR3 reads CASSKEGAATDTQYF. CDR3 coding DNA: TGTGCCAGCAGTAAAGAGGGGGCTGCCACAGATACGCAGTATTTT. This chain joins TRBV6-5 and TRBJ2-3; TRBD1 aligns across 7 bases. The CDR3 contains 15 residues. CDR1 and CDR2 (germline): MNHEY, SVGAGI. V lost 5 bases and J lost 2; bases outside the gene matches: 7.

This rearrangement joins TRBV12-5 to TRBJ2-1; 9 nucleotides align to TRBD1. The germline V gene encodes CDR1 LGHNT and CDR2 FRNRAP. The CDR3 length is 14 residues. Germline trimming cut 7 bases from V and 7 bases from J; bases unmatched to any gene: 8. The CDR3: CASAPAQGANEQFF. As DNA, the CDR3 is TGTGCTAGTGCCCCCGCACAGGGGGCAAATGAGCAGTTCTTC.

V and J are TRBV19 and TRBJ2-3; the match to TRBD2 covers 11 bases. The J segment lost 0 bases and the V segment lost 11 bases, leaving 13 bases of the junction unmatched. The CDR3 covers 17 residues. Germline lookup yields CDR1 LNHDA and CDR2 SQIVND (reference sequence). The chain's CDR3 is CASSGGSLGWSTDTQYF. The CDR3 region has the DNA TGTGCCTCTAGCGGGGGGTCATTAGGCTGGAGCACAGATACGCAGTATTTT.

The V call is TRBV5-6, the J call TRBJ2-3, with TRBD2 identical over 8 bases. Germline V CDR1 and CDR2: SGHDT, YYEEEE. The CDR3 is made up of 14 amino acids. Trimming at V came to 10 bases and at J to 3 bases, leaving 10 bases not matched to a gene. This CDR3 reads CAGSREGLTDTQYF. CDR3 DNA: TGTGCCGGGAGCCGGGAGGGCCTTACAGATACGCAGTATTTT.

V gene TRBV30 combines with J gene TRBJ1-2; perhaps TRBD1 as D (5 bases). The CDR3 covers 15 residues. Trimming took 6 bases from V and 4 from J, leaving 21 bases between them. Germline-derived CDR1 and CDR2 are GTSNPN and SVGIG (reference sequence). The chain's CDR3 is CACAPAGLTIYGYTF. CDR3 sequence (DNA): TGTGCCTGTGCACCGGCGGGGCTTACCATCTATGGCTACACCTTC.

This clone was seen a handful of times. V usage is TRBV4-3 and J usage is TRBJ2-7; TRBD2 aligns across 7 bases. This CDR3 comprises 16 residues. Trimming took 0 bases from V and 2 from J; bases not matched to a gene: 7. Germline V gene data show CDR1 as LGHNA and CDR2 as YSLEER. In DNA, the CDR3 is TGCGCCAGCAGCCAAGATCATAGCGGGCCTACCTACGAGCAGTACTTC. As protein: CASSQDHSGPTYEQYF.

This clone was observed a single time. The chain is built from TRBV5-1 and TRBJ2-5; possible D gene TRBD1, 7 bases. The CDR3 totals 15 residues. Germline lookup yields CDR1 SGHRS and CDR2 YFSETQ. Trimming took 4 bases from V and 5 from J, leaving 18 bases between them. The CDR3 nucleotides are TGCGCCAGCAGCACAACCCCGACAGGGAGGGAGACCCAGTACTTC. As protein: CASSTTPTGRETQYF.